Sequencing of this T cell receptor beta chain was carried out in a study of T cell repertoires in cytomegalovirus infection. Study as a whole: Matching HLA type and CMV infection were both indicated by public TCR beta signatures.

The CDR3 runs to 17 residues. The V gene lost 5 bases and the J gene lost 0 bases, with 14 bases spanning the gap. Each CDR3 protein is one row after TCRdb ran MiXCR on the reads. The sample shows about 68,000 distinct CDR3 sequences, approximately 22% of them seen only once. There are many counts of this clonotype. Its target is unknown. The receptor's source is a human donor in good health (CMV status not recorded). Some clones in this sample may be carry-over from other donors' samples. Specimen: PBMCs, sequenced either directly or after in vitro stimulation (not recorded which). This chain connects TRBV12-3 or TRBV12-4 to TRBJ2-6; D is undetermined. The CDR3 DNA sequence: TGTGCCAGCAGTGGTCAAGGAATCGGCTCTGGGGCCAACGTCCTGACTTTC. As protein: CASSGQGIGSGANVLTF.